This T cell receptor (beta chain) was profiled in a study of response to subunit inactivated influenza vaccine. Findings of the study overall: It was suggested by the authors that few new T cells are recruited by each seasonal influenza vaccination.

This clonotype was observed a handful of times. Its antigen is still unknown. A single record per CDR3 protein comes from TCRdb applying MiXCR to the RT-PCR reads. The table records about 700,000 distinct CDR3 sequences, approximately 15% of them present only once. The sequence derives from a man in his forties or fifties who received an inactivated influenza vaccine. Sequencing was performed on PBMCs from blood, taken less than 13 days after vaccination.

Here the CDR3 DNA reads TGTGCCAGCAAAGGACAGGGGACCTACAATGAGCAGTTCTTC. Translation gives CASKGQGTYNEQFF. The V gene is TRBV12-3 or TRBV12-4, the J gene TRBJ2-1; 9 nucleotides match TRBD1. This CDR3 comprises 14 residues. With 7 bases clipped from V and 2 bases from J, the junction kept 3 bases outside the gene matches.